This T cell receptor (beta chain) was recorded in a study of T-cell reconstitution after alpha-beta-depleted transplantation in children. This clonotype showed up just a few times. Its cognate antigen is unknown. Findings of the study overall: T cells produced anew were the main source of T-cell counts and diversity one year after transplant.

The CDR3 loop spans 16 amino acids. The V and J ends lost 1 base and 6 bases, in that order; junction bases with no gene match: 7. The germline gives CDR1 LGHDT, CDR2 YNNKEL (reference sequence). The authors prepared the TCRbeta library with unique molecular identifiers. Each CDR3 protein gets one entry after TCRdb re-called the PCR reads with MiXCR. The table records about 830,000 distinct CDR3 sequences, roughly 15% of them present only once. Sequences were derived from PBMCs, mostly from graft donor cells, sampled 360 days after TCRalphabeta/CD19-depleted stem cell transplant. The TCR sequence derives from a male patient younger than 18 who had a stem cell transplant for acute lymphoblastic leukemia, so the T cells may come from the graft donor. The V gene is TRBV3-1, the J gene TRBJ2-3; 10 nucleotides match TRBD2. CDR3 nucleotide sequence: TGTGCCAGCAGCCAAGGGGGACTAGCGAGGGGGGATACGCAGTATTTT. This gives the protein CASSQGGLARGDTQYF.